This TCR beta chain emerged from a study of shared clonotypes between healthy human individuals. On the study more broadly: For every donor, three CD4 naive, three CD4 memory, two CD8 naive and one CD8 memory plates were used. Study-level points and caveats: Unshared clonotypes carried lower generation probabilities than those common to all four donors. A handful of donors held approximately 4.5% of naive CD4 clonotypes in common. Sampling included only blood; tissue repertoires likely differ.

The naive CD8 fraction comprised CD45RO-negative cells positively selected for CCR7 and excluded terminally differentiated effector memory CD45RA+ cells. About this clone itself: Its target is unknown. Other DNA sequences in this sample translate to the same CDR3.

The ends were cut back, 7 bases at V and 10 bases at J, with 6 bases in the middle. CDR1 and CDR2 from the germline V gene are SGDLS and YYNGEE. CDR3 size: 9 residues. Sequencing was performed with immunoSEQ multiplex PCR; in TCRdb, only in-frame clones are kept and a portion is missing. The sample has about 820,000 clones, over 90% seen once. The chain has TRBV9 and TRBJ2-1, with D unclear. The sequencing input was naive CD8+ T cells sorted from blood. The sequence came from a man younger than 45 in good health. The CDR3 spells CASGREQFF. DNA for the CDR3: TGTGCCAGCGGTCGGGAGCAGTTCTTC. Complete variable domain (other parts from reference TRBV9 and TRBJ2-1): DSGVTQTPKHLITATGQRVTLRCSPRSGDLSVYWYQQSLDQGLQFLIQYYNGEERAKGNILERFSAQQFPDLHSELNLSSLELGDSALYFCASGREQFFGPGTRLTVL.